The 8 T cell receptor beta chains below were found in one sample sequenced in a study of shared T cell receptors in the human thymus. The data were produced by immunoSEQ multiplex PCR, yet TCRdb's version contains in-frame clones alone and is incomplete. Of 72,000 or so clones in the sample, 90% to 95% were seen once. Source material: thymocytes. The receptor source for this set is a human donor.

The chain recombines TRBV7-2 with TRBJ1-2; 10 bases line up with TRBD1. The germline V gene has CDR1 SGHTA and CDR2 FQGNSA. Losses at the gene ends were 5 bases for V and 6 bases for J; bases not matched to a gene: 12. The length of the CDR3 is 16 residues. The CDR3 DNA reads TGTGCCAGCAGCCTGACTTTTGGGACAGGGGCCGATGGCTACACCTTC. This encodes CASSLTFGTGADGYTF.

V is TRBV6-1 and J is TRBJ1-1; no clear D. The CDR3 extends over 11 amino acids. Germline CDR1 and CDR2: MNHNS and SASEGT. The V end lost 6 bases, the J end lost 4 bases, and 6 bases lay between the germline ends. CDR3: CASRESTEAFF. The CDR3 nucleotides are TGTGCCAGCAGGGAGAGCACTGAAGCTTTCTTT.

This chain uses TRBV7-3 with TRBJ2-4; 8 bases align to TRBD2. There are 17 residues in the CDR3. J gave up 1 base and V 5 bases, and 10 bases lay outside the gene matches. Looked up from germline, CDR1 is SGHTA and CDR2 is FQGTGA. The CDR3, as DNA: TGTGCCAGCAGCCCCGGGAGGGGGGTGGCGGCCAAAAACATTCAGTACTTC. Translating it yields CASSPGRGVAAKNIQYF.

This clone has more than one count but fewer than ten. This chain uses TRBV11-2 with TRBJ1-1; no reliable D call. The CDR3 consists of 12 residues. Trimming cost V 2 bases and J 10 bases, with 11 bases left between them. Germline V gene data show CDR1 as SGHAT and CDR2 as FQNNGV. The CDR3 DNA is TGTGCCAGCAGCTTAAGTCCCTGGGCAGCTTTCTTT. Its protein is CASSLSPWAAFF.

The chain has TRBV28 and TRBJ2-7, with 7 bases aligning to TRBD2. Germline CDR1 reads MDHEN; CDR2 reads SYDVKM. The CDR3 is made up of 13 amino acids. Losses at the gene ends were 7 bases for V and 3 bases for J; bases not matched to a gene: 6. The CDR3 sequence: CASIPSGIYEQYF. DNA for the CDR3: TGTGCCAGCATTCCTAGCGGTATCTACGAGCAGTACTTC.

The chain combines TRBV30 with TRBJ1-2; weak D call: TRBD1 (5 bases). The V end was cut by 5 bases, the J end by 5 bases, with 9 bases between. Germline V gives CDR1 GTSNPN, CDR2 SVGIG (reference sequence). This CDR3 region has 11 residues. The CDR3, as DNA: TGTGCCTGGTCGGGACCATATGGCTACACCTTC. It is translated as CAWSGPYGYTF. Using reference TRBV30 and TRBJ1-2 for the parts outside the CDR3, the full variable domain is SQTIHQWPATLVQPVGSPLSLECTVEGTSNPNLYWYRQAAGRGLQLLFYSVGIGQISSEVPQNLSASRPQDRQFILSSKKLLLSDSGFYLCAWSGPYGYTFGSGTRLTVV.

V gene TRBV28 combines with J gene TRBJ1-2, with D possibly matching TRBD1 (5 bases). This CDR3 is 13 amino acids long. CDR1 and CDR2 from the germline V gene are MDHEN and SYDVKM. V gave up 5 bases and J gave up 2 bases, with 9 bases separating them. The CDR3 loop reads CASSPRENYGYTF. CDR3 DNA: TGTGCCAGCAGTCCCAGGGAGAACTATGGCTACACCTTC.

This clone was detected only once. The V call is TRBV7-9, the J call TRBJ1-5, with TRBD1 as a possible D gene (5 bases). CDR1 SEHNR and CDR2 FQNEAQ come from the germline V gene (reference sequence). Deletions cut 1 base from V and 4 bases from J, with 8 bases between. The CDR3 loop spans 14 amino acids. CDR3 coding DNA: TGTGCCAGCAGCTTAGGGGGGGAAAATCAGCCCCAGCATTTT. This sequence encodes CASSLGGENQPQHF.